This T cell receptor beta chain is drawn from a study of blood T cell repertoires in COVID-19 (dated by TCRdb to about 2020). The study in broad terms: Samples covering the acute and convalescent phases of COVID-19 were provided by collaborators in the United States, Italy and Spain. The samples were drawn from two sources: the first 160 participants of the ongoing ImmuneRACE study, and 1,000 to 1,500 subjects contributed by 6 global collaborators. The material from the prospective study consisted of cDNA or gDNA derived from T cells, B-cell-depleted T cells, or PBMCs. The repertoires were released in a freely available public database meant as a resource for research on the immune response to SARS-CoV-2. Sample metadata almost always included a de-identified subject ID, COVID-19 status, age in years and sex. HLA class I and class II types, where available, came from metadata supplied by the sample provider rather than from assay-based typing. The dataset comprised deeply sampled blood TCRbeta repertoires from subjects exposed to, actively infected with, or recovered from COVID-19. Beyond this particular receptor, the publication reports: The amount of clinical and demographic metadata varied by source and participant and was provided uncurated.

The collaborating institutions used their own protocols to collect whole blood in K2EDTA tubes. For TCRbeta analysis, collaborator samples were shipped as frozen whole blood, as isolated PBMCs, or as DNA extracted from either sample type. CDR3 length: 15 amino acids, cysteine to phenylalanine. Kept here is only the CDR3 DNA, which spans 45 bases and is read in frame from base 1. V gives up 2 bases and J gives up 3 bases, and the segment between their germline ends measures 13 bases. TCRbeta CDR3 regions were amplified from genomic DNA using the immunoSEQ Assay, a bias-controlled multiplex PCR. For the original study's pipeline: Nucleated cell counts per sample were estimated from amplification of reference gene primers within the assay. To quantify the absolute abundance of each unique TCRbeta CDR3 rearrangement, sequence reads were collapsed and filtered. For each sample, productive Simpson clonality was calculated by taking the square root of Simpson's diversity index across productive rearrangements. This is the immuneACCESS table as TCRdb keeps it, with only in-frame sequences that have V and J called. A part of the clones is gone; compared with another copy, unresolved V genes explain less than half, and the rest is unexplained. That table is the source of V, J and clone size, and D and trimming were worked out from the DNA. For this sample the table gives about 160,000 clones, of which 82% were detected only once. The top ten clonotypes cover over 20% of the sample.

With regard to this clone: What this receptor recognizes is not known. The input lacks base qualities; no much larger clone sits a single base away.

The sequenced material came from peripheral blood. The sequence links TRBV23-1 to TRBJ1-1; a weak D assignment points to TRBD1 (5 bases agree). TRBV23-1 is treated as an ORF (open reading frame) with a function not yet certain. The source is an elderly woman with acute or convalescent COVID-19. Here is the DNA: TGCGCCAGCAGTCAACATCGAGCGGGGGACACTGAAGCTTTCTTT. This gives the protein CASSQHRAGDTEAFF.